This T cell receptor (beta chain) stems from a study of T-cell memory formation after mild COVID-19. TCRdb itself ran the 5' RACE reads through MiXCR, one entry per CDR3 protein. The table records a few hundred thousand distinct CDR3 sequences, approximately 16% of them present only once. The clonotype originates from a man aged 18-30 years who had mild COVID-19 (a few samples of this study predate the infection). Cell type and time point are not known. Sequencing was performed on PBMCs or a T cell subset sorted from them (not recorded which).

In DNA, the CDR3 is TGTGCCAGCAGCCGGATCGTTGGCTATGGCTACACCTTC. Its protein product is CASSRIVGYGYTF. J is TRBJ1-2 and V is TRBV6-2 or TRBV6-3; D unresolved. CDR3 length: 13 residues. V was cut by 6 bases and J by 4 bases, with 12 bases left in between. From germline, CDR1 is MNHEY and CDR2 SVGEGT.